Each of the 4 T cell receptor beta chains below was sequenced from the same sample in a study of beta chain features in type 1 diabetes. Of the isolated RNA, all was reverse transcribed, and so the sequenced material was expressed TCRB transcripts. Some clones are missing from TCRdb's copy, which holds only in-frame ones; the method was immunoSEQ multiplex PCR. Of about 150,000 clones listed, around 10% are singletons. The specimen was central memory CD4+ T cells from blood. The receptors were sampled from a man in his late teens or twenties in good health.

This clone was seen only a few times. The chain has TRBV6-1 and TRBJ2-5; tentatively, D is TRBD1 (8 bases). V lost 7 bases to trimming and J lost 7 bases, with 22 bases between them. CDR1 is MNHNS, CDR2 SASEGT, per germline. This CDR3 contains 15 residues. The CDR3 reads CASTKQGGAVVTQYF. The CDR3 DNA reads TGTGCCAGCACCAAACAGGGGGGGGCTGTAGTGACCCAGTACTTC.

This clone has only a few counts. J is TRBJ1-1 and V is TRBV18; 7 nucleotides match TRBD1. After removal of 2 bases from V and 2 bases from J, the junction contained 17 bases not matched to a gene. The CDR3 contains 19 residues. Looked up from germline, CDR1 is KGHSH and CDR2 is LQKENI. Here the CDR3 DNA reads TGTGCCAGCTCACCAGAAATCCTCTCCGCAGGGGGAGGAAACACTGAAGCTTTCTTT. Residues: CASSPEILSAGGGNTEAFF.

The chain combines TRBV6-5 with TRBJ1-5; D is unresolved. CDR1 is MNHEY, CDR2 SVGAGI, per germline. The CDR3 is 15 amino acids. V was clipped by 6 bases and J by 0 bases, with 12 bases between them. The CDR3 DNA is TGTGCCAGCAGGGCTAGACAAGATAGCAATCAGCCCCAGCATTTT. Residues: CASRARQDSNQPQHF.

V is TRBV7-2 and J is TRBJ2-1; 11 positions match TRBD2. The CDR3 runs to 16 residues. After removal of 5 bases from V and 14 bases from J, the junction contained 17 bases not matched to a gene. Germline values: CDR1 SGHTA, CDR2 FQGNSA. CDR3 DNA sequence: TGTGCCAGCAGCCGGGGGGGACTAGCGGCCAAGGGCAGGGAGTTCTTC. It encodes CASSRGGLAAKGREFF.